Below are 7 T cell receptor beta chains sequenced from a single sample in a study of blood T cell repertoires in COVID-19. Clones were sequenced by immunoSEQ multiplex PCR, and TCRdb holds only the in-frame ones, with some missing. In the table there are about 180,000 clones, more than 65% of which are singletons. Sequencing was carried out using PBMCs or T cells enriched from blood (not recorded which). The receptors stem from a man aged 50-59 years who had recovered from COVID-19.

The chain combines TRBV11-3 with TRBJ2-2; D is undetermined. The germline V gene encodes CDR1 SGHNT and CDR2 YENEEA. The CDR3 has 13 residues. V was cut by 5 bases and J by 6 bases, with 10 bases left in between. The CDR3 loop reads CASSAAEAGELFF. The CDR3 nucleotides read TGTGCCAGCAGCGCTGCCGAGGCCGGGGAGCTGTTTTTT.

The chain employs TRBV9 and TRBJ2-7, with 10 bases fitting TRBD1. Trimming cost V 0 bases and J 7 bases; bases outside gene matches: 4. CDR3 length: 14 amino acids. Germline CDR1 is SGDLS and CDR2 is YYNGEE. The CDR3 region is CASSVGTGGWEQYF. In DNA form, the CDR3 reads TGTGCCAGCAGCGTAGGGACAGGGGGTTGGGAGCAGTACTTC.

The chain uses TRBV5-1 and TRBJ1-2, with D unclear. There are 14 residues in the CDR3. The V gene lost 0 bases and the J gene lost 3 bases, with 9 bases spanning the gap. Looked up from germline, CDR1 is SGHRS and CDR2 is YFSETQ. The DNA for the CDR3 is TGCGCCAGCAGCTTGGTCCCGGGAGACTATGGCTACACCTTC. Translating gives CASSLVPGDYGYTF.

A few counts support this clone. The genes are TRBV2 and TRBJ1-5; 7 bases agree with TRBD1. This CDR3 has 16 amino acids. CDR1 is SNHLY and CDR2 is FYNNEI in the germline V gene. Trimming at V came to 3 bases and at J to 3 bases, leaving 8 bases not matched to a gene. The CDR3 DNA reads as TGTGCCAGCAGTGAGGGGGACAGTATTAACAATCAGCCCCAGCATTTT. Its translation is CASSEGDSINNQPQHF.

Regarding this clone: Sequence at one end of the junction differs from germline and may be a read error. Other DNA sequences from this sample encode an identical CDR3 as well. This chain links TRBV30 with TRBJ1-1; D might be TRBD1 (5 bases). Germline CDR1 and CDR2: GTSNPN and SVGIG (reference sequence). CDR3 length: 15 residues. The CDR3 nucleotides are TGCGCCTGGAGTAGGGGCAAGGGGAGGTACACTGAAGCTTTCTTT. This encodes CAWSRGKGRYTEAFF.

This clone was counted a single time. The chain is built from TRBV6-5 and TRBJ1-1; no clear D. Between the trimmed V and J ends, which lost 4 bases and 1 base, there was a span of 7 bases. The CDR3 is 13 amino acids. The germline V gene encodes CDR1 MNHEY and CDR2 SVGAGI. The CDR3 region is CASSWGENTEAFF. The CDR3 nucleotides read TGTGCCAGCAGTTGGGGAGAGAACACTGAAGCTTTCTTT.

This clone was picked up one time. DNA for the CDR3: TGTGCCACCAGTGCCTCTGACTATGGCTACACCTTC. Residues: CATSASDYGYTF. J is TRBJ1-2 and V is TRBV24-1; unclear D gene. This CDR3 has 12 amino acids. Germline V gives CDR1 KGHDR, CDR2 SFDVKD. The V and J ends lost 5 bases and 3 bases respectively, with 6 bases between them.